The rows below give T cell receptor beta chains drawn from one sample of a study of control samples from healthy donors and cancer patients. Generated by immunoSEQ multiplex PCR, the TCRdb table keeps only in-frame clones and is missing some. The repertoire includes about 180,000 clones, around 91% of them detected once, and more than 1.3% sits in the top ten. The sequenced material came from blood. These receptor sequences come from a woman in her forties or fifties in good health. The conserved cysteine and the conserved F or W are not part of the CDR3 here. D genes are given only for firm matches. Size is omitted from some rows. Given values are once, few, many or a class for expanded clones.

v_call: TRBV18
clone_size: .
d_call: .
j_call: TRBJ2-2
cdr3_aa: ASSPASLNTGELF

v_call: TRBV24-1
clone_size: .
d_call: .
j_call: TRBJ2-2
cdr3_aa: ATGAGNTGELF

v_call: TRBV7-9
clone_size: few
d_call: .
j_call: TRBJ1-5
cdr3_aa: ASSLDLSNQPQH

v_call: TRBV28
clone_size: .
d_call: .
j_call: TRBJ2-7
cdr3_aa: ASSSRGSAKGWDEQY

v_call: TRBV5-6
clone_size: .
d_call: .
j_call: TRBJ1-6
cdr3_aa: ASSLNGGRLSSPLH

v_call: TRBV5-5
clone_size: .
d_call: TRBD2
j_call: TRBJ2-7
cdr3_aa: ASSLGLAGVYEQY

v_call: TRBV20-1
clone_size: .
d_call: .
j_call: TRBJ2-7
cdr3_aa: SAGTYEQY

v_call: TRBV4-2
clone_size: .
d_call: TRBD2
j_call: TRBJ2-4
cdr3_aa: ASSPPLAGGDNIQY

v_call: TRBV30
clone_size: .
d_call: .
j_call: TRBJ2-6
cdr3_aa: AWSLDWAGPETRSGANVLT

v_call: TRBV19
clone_size: .
d_call: .
j_call: TRBJ2-7
cdr3_aa: ASSISGYEQY

v_call: TRBV5-1
clone_size: .
d_call: .
j_call: TRBJ2-6
cdr3_aa: ASSPGTSSGANVLT

v_call: TRBV7-8
clone_size: .
d_call: .
j_call: TRBJ1-1
cdr3_aa: ASSLGRNTEAF

v_call: TRBV15
clone_size: .
d_call: .
j_call: TRBJ1-5
cdr3_aa: ATSRDSHGNQPQH

v_call: TRBV6-5
clone_size: .
d_call: .
j_call: TRBJ2-2
cdr3_aa: ASSYPGVGDTGELF

v_call: TRBV6-5
clone_size: .
d_call: TRBD2
j_call: TRBJ2-1
cdr3_aa: ASRDGGRGPEV

v_call: TRBV19
clone_size: .
d_call: .
j_call: TRBJ2-2
cdr3_aa: ASSPRRRTAGELF

v_call: TRBV4-1
clone_size: .
d_call: .
j_call: TRBJ1-4
cdr3_aa: ASRKFGGSEKLF

v_call: TRBV3-1/TRBV3-2
clone_size: .
d_call: TRBD1
j_call: TRBJ2-7
cdr3_aa: ASSQGTGQGEQY

v_call: TRBV28
clone_size: once
d_call: .
j_call: TRBJ1-2
cdr3_aa: ASTAAKGYGYT

v_call: TRBV7-9
clone_size: .
d_call: TRBD1
j_call: TRBJ1-1
cdr3_aa: AVRGQVNTEAF

v_call: TRBV7-9
clone_size: .
d_call: TRBD1
j_call: TRBJ1-5
cdr3_aa: ASSPGTATFNQPQH

v_call: TRBV6-2/TRBV6-3
clone_size: .
d_call: TRBD1
j_call: TRBJ1-2
cdr3_aa: ASSVLGQSTYGYT

v_call: TRBV19
clone_size: .
d_call: TRBD2
j_call: TRBJ2-5
cdr3_aa: ASSIAGGTQETQY

v_call: TRBV28
clone_size: .
d_call: TRBD1
j_call: TRBJ1-4
cdr3_aa: ASSSGQGASEKLF

v_call: TRBV9
clone_size: .
d_call: .
j_call: TRBJ2-1
cdr3_aa: ASSVEGGTYNEQF

v_call: TRBV25-1
clone_size: .
d_call: .
j_call: TRBJ1-3
cdr3_aa: ASIGGSHSGNTIY

v_call: TRBV11-2
clone_size: once
d_call: .
j_call: TRBJ2-4
cdr3_aa: ASSSAKGRNIQY

v_call: TRBV7-2
clone_size: .
d_call: TRBD1
j_call: TRBJ1-1
cdr3_aa: ASSWDRGRVGNTEAF

v_call: TRBV28
clone_size: .
d_call: .
j_call: TRBJ1-2
cdr3_aa: ASSFGLDYGYT

v_call: TRBV5-6
clone_size: .
d_call: .
j_call: TRBJ1-1
cdr3_aa: ASSFGNTEAF

v_call: TRBV28
clone_size: few
d_call: TRBD1
j_call: TRBJ1-2
cdr3_aa: ASRPGGRGYT

v_call: TRBV28
clone_size: .
d_call: .
j_call: TRBJ1-1
cdr3_aa: ASRGPMGTEAF

v_call: TRBV5-1
clone_size: .
d_call: TRBD1
j_call: TRBJ2-7
cdr3_aa: ASSLRQGVNEQY

v_call: TRBV28
clone_size: .
d_call: TRBD1
j_call: TRBJ1-5
cdr3_aa: ASSFGTGGNQPQH